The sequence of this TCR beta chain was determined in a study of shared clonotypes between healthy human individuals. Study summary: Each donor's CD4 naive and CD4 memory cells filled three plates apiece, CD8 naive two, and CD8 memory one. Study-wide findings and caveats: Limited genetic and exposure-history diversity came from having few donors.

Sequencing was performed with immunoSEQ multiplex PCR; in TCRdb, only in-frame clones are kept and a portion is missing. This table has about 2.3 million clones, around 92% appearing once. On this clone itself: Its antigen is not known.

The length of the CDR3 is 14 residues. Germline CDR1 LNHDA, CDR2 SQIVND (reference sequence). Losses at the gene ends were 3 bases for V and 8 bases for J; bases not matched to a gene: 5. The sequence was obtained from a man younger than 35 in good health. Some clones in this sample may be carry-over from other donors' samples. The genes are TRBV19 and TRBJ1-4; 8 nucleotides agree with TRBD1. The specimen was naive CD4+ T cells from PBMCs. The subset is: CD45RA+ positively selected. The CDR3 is CASSIGRGREKLFF. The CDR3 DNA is TGTGCCAGTAGTATTGGCAGGGGGCGCGAAAAACTGTTTTTT.